These T cell receptor beta chains were read from a single sample in a study of PD-L1 blockade in urothelial cancer. The assay was immunoSEQ multiplex PCR, and TCRdb's table has in-frame clones only and misses some. In the table there are around 87,000 clones, around four fifths of which are singletons. The specimen was PBMCs, collected around atezolizumab (anti-PD-L1) treatment. These receptors originate from a man in his 70s with urothelial cancer. CDR3s include the opening cysteine and the closing phenylalanine or tryptophan. The D gene is left open where the match is weak. Only part of the rows carry a size: once, few, many, or a class if the clone is expanded.

clone_size j_call d_call v_call cdr3_nt cdr3_aa
NA TRBJ2-3 NA TRBV28 TGTGCCAGCAGTGCCAGAGGGGGGGCGCTTACGCAGTATTTT CASSARGGALTQYF
NA TRBJ1-4 TRBD1 TRBV12-5 TGTGCTAGTGGCAAGACAGGGGGTGATGAAAAACTGTTTTTT CASGKTGGDEKLFF
NA TRBJ1-2 NA TRBV14 TGTGCCAGCAGCCAAGATTTACGGAGTGGCTACACCTTC CASSQDLRSGYTF
once TRBJ1-3 NA TRBV7-9 TGTGCCAGCAGCTTCTCCTCCGGGTCTGACACCATATATTTT CASSFSSGSDTIYF
NA TRBJ1-1 TRBD1 TRBV7-2 TGTGCCAGCAGCTTAGGGCCAGGGGGCGGCACTGAAGCTTTCTTT CASSLGPGGGTEAFF
NA TRBJ2-7 NA TRBV19 TGTGCCAGTAGTCAACCTCGGGGGAACGAGCAGTACTTC CASSQPRGNEQYF
NA TRBJ1-5 TRBD1 TRBV2 TGTGCCAGCAGAGTCGGACAGGGCAACAATCAGCCCCAGCATTTT CASRVGQGNNQPQHF
NA TRBJ1-4 TRBD1 TRBV5-1 TGCGCCAGCAGCATACAGGGGCAAAATGAAAAACTGTTTTTT CASSIQGQNEKLFF
few TRBJ1-5 TRBD1 TRBV2 TGTGCCAGCGCCGGGACAGGGATGGATCAGCCCCAGCATTTT CASAGTGMDQPQHF
NA TRBJ2-5 NA TRBV5-1 TGCGCCAGCAGCTTGGGGGGAGGCGAAGAGACCCAGTACTTC CASSLGGGEETQYF
NA TRBJ1-2 NA TRBV5-6 TGTGCCAGCAGCTTGGAGGGGGTATTCGACTATGGCTACACCTTC CASSLEGVFDYGYTF
NA TRBJ1-4 NA TRBV27 TGTGCCAGCAAGAGGCGGCCAACTAATGAAAAACTGTTTTTT CASKRRPTNEKLFF
NA TRBJ1-1 NA TRBV7-3 TGTGCCAGCAGCTTAAATCCAGGGAACACTGAAGCTTTCTTT CASSLNPGNTEAFF
once TRBJ1-4 NA TRBV27 TGTGCCAGCAGTTTAGGGGGGACGGGTGAAAAACTGTTTTTT CASSLGGTGEKLFF
NA TRBJ1-2 NA TRBV6-5 TGTGCCAGCAGTTACGATGCGGGGTACTATGGCTACACCTTC CASSYDAGYYGYTF
once TRBJ2-2 NA TRBV12-2 TGTGCAAGTCGCTTACCGACAGGACGTGACACCGGGGAGCTGTTTTTT CASRLPTGRDTGELFF
NA TRBJ2-7 TRBD1 TRBV5-4 TGTGCCAGCAGCTCGCGACAGGGGGGATACGAGCAGTACTTC CASSSRQGGYEQYF
NA TRBJ1-6 NA TRBV7-9 TGTGCCAGCAGCCCTTACAGGGAGAATTCACCCCTCCACTTT CASSPYRENSPLHF
NA TRBJ2-2 TRBD2 TRBV7-2 TGTGCCAGCAGCTCGGGGACTAGCGGGAGGGCCCGTGGCGGGGAGCTGTTTTTT CASSSGTSGRARGGELFF
NA TRBJ1-5 TRBD1 TRBV7-2 TGTGCCAGCAGCCTAACAGGGGGTGGTCAGCCCCAGCATTTT CASSLTGGGQPQHF
NA TRBJ2-1 TRBD2 TRBV30 TGTGCCCGCGGACTAGCTAGCGAGCAGTTCTTC CARGLASEQFF
NA TRBJ2-2 NA TRBV7-3 TGTGCCAGCAGCTTGGGCTCCCCCGGGGAGCTGTTTTTT CASSLGSPGELFF
NA TRBJ2-1 NA TRBV6-5 TGTGCCAGCGGCCGCAGCTCCTACAATGAGCAGTTCTTC CASGRSSYNEQFF
NA TRBJ2-1 TRBD2 TRBV7-3 TGTGCCAGCAGCTTACCTAGCGGGGATGGCTACAATGAGCAGTTCTTC CASSLPSGDGYNEQFF
once TRBJ1-3 NA TRBV7-3 TGTGCCAGCAGCTTAGGGCAGGCGAGCTCTGGAAACACCATATATTTT CASSLGQASSGNTIYF
NA TRBJ2-7 NA TRBV19 TGTGCCAGTAGTATAGATCTGGGTAGCAACGAGCAGTACTTC CASSIDLGSNEQYF
NA TRBJ1-1 TRBD1 TRBV5-1 TGCGCCAGCAGCGGGGGGACAGGGGGGAACACTGAAGCTTTCTTT CASSGGTGGNTEAFF
NA TRBJ1-1 NA TRBV18 TGTGCCAGCTCACCAAGTCAGACTACTGAAGCTTTCTTT CASSPSQTTEAFF
NA TRBJ1-1 NA TRBV5-5 TGTGCCAGCAGCTCTACGGGACAACCGAACACTGAAGCTTTCTTT CASSSTGQPNTEAFF
NA TRBJ2-1 TRBD2 TRBV5-5 TGTGCCAGCAGCCCCCCGTGGCTAGCGGGAGGGCACGAGCAGTTCTTC CASSPPWLAGGHEQFF
once TRBJ2-6 NA TRBV19 TGTGCCAGTAGTTTGCTCCGGAGCGTCTCTGGGGCCAACGTCCTGACTTTC CASSLLRSVSGANVLTF
NA TRBJ2-7 NA TRBV9 TGTGCCAGCGGGACTTACTCCTACGAGCAGTACTTC CASGTYSYEQYF
NA TRBJ2-3 NA TRBV29-1 TGCAGCCCCGGGATCGCAGATACGCAGTATTTT CSPGIADTQYF
NA TRBJ1-2 NA TRBV27 TGTGCCAGCAGTACTACACGGGTGGGGGGTGGCTACACCTTC CASSTTRVGGGYTF
NA TRBJ1-6 TRBD1 TRBV5-4 TGTGCCAGCAGCCCCGCGGCTAACAGGGGTAATTCACCCCTCCACTTT CASSPAANRGNSPLHF
NA TRBJ2-1 TRBD2 TRBV19 TGTGCCAGTAGTAGGACTAGCGGGAGTTACAATGAGCAGTTCTTC CASSRTSGSYNEQFF
NA TRBJ1-2 NA TRBV7-2 TGTGCCAGCAGCCAGGTTAGGTCCGTAGCGGGCTACACCTTC CASSQVRSVAGYTF
NA TRBJ2-2 NA TRBV10-3 TGTGCCATCAGTGAGTCGGTCCAGGCGTCGAACACCGGGGAGCTGTTTTTT CAISESVQASNTGELFF
NA TRBJ2-5 NA TRBV2 TGTGCCAGCAGTGATGGGACACTAGGCCAAGAGACCCAGTACTTC CASSDGTLGQETQYF
few TRBJ1-2 TRBD1 TRBV30 TGTGCCTGGAGCCGGGACAGGGGAAACTATGGCTACACCTTC CAWSRDRGNYGYTF
NA TRBJ2-2 TRBD1 TRBV9 TGTGCCAGCAGCCCAGGACAGGTTGACACCGGGGAGCTGTTTTTT CASSPGQVDTGELFF
NA TRBJ2-7 TRBD1 TRBV5-1 TGCGCCAGCAGCTTGTACCACGCCGCGGACAGGTCCTACGAGCAGTACTTC CASSLYHAADRSYEQYF
once TRBJ2-5 NA TRBV6-1 TGTGCCAGCAGTGAACAGGGGGGCGGGGAGACCCAGTACTTC CASSEQGGGETQYF
NA TRBJ2-1 TRBD1 TRBV7-6 TGTGCCAGCAGCCTTTGGACAGGAGATGAGCAGTTCTTC CASSLWTGDEQFF
NA TRBJ1-3 NA TRBV30 TGTGCCTGGAGTAAGGCGGAACCCGGAAACACCATATATTTT CAWSKAEPGNTIYF
NA TRBJ1-2 NA TRBV21-1 TGTGCCAGCAGCAAGAAGACAGGGAACTATGGCTACACCTTC CASSKKTGNYGYTF
NA TRBJ1-6 TRBD1 TRBV19 TGTGCCAGTACATTGGGGGACAGGGGCAATTCACCCCTCCACTTT CASTLGDRGNSPLHF
NA TRBJ1-4 TRBD1 TRBV28 TGTGCCAGCAGTTTAGCCGGGACAGGGGAGGGTGAAAAACTGTTTTTT CASSLAGTGEGEKLFF
once TRBJ2-1 NA TRBV30 TGTGCCTGGAGTCTTCGGGGGTCGGCCTACAATGAGCAGTTCTTC CAWSLRGSAYNEQFF
NA TRBJ1-1 NA TRBV11-2 TGTGCCAGCAGCCAGGACAGGAACACTGAAGCTTTCTTT CASSQDRNTEAFF
NA TRBJ1-1 TRBD1 TRBV30 TGTGCCTGGAGTACAGGGGGGGACACTGAAGCTTTCTTT CAWSTGGDTEAFF
NA TRBJ2-7 TRBD2 TRBV19 TGTGCCAGTAAACTCTCCGGGACTAGCGACTCCTACGAGCAGTACTTC CASKLSGTSDSYEQYF
NA TRBJ2-1 TRBD2 TRBV7-2 TGTGCCAGCCGCGGACTAGCGCTTTACAATGAGCAGTTCTTC CASRGLALYNEQFF
NA TRBJ2-3 NA TRBV4-2 TGTGCCAGCAGCCAAGAATGGGACTCAGATACGCAGTATTTT CASSQEWDSDTQYF